The sequence of this T cell receptor (beta chain) was determined in a study of CD8 T cells in ankylosing spondylitis. Study findings and constraints: Disease-associated clones were reportedly significantly overrepresented in matched ankylosing spondylitis synovial fluid. In ankylosing spondylitis blood, a motif of about eight highly homologous TCR beta variants appeared characteristic. Prior literature has documented some motif variants in synovial fluid and blood from reactive arthritis. A CD8+ phenotype characterized the disease-linked clones, which were relatively rare in peripheral blood.

The CDR3 length is 18 residues. Trimming at V came to 8 bases and at J to 4 bases, leaving 17 bases not matched to a gene. Regarding this clonotype: Its cognate antigen is unknown.

The authors made TCR beta libraries by quantitative 5'-RACE with molecular barcodes. MiXCR, applied by TCRdb to the 5' RACE reads, yields one record per CDR3 protein. The data show hundreds of thousands of distinct CDR3 sequences, more than 9.5% seen once. The receptor comes from a male donor with ankylosing spondylitis. The specimen sequenced was blood, either unsorted or a sorted T cell fraction (not recorded which). The V gene is TRBV12-3 or TRBV12-4, the J gene TRBJ2-2; 9 bases fit TRBD1. The CDR3 DNA is TGTGCCAGCTGCTTAGGGACAGGGTCCCTTTCGGGCACCGGGGAGCTGTTTTTT. Its translation is CASCLGTGSLSGTGELFF.